This is a list of T cell receptor beta chains from one sample in a study of cytomegalovirus exposure and HLA in healthy donors. TCRdb keeps only in-frame clones here, not all; method: immunoSEQ multiplex PCR. The data hold about 120,000 clones, with 77% observed a single time. The sample comprised PBMCs. The receptors were gathered from a male donor in good health and CMV-seropositive. Each CDR3 is given with its conserved first and last residue. Fields, in order: D gene, V gene, J gene, clone size, CDR3 DNA, CDR3 protein. A D gene is named only where the DNA matches it firmly. Not all rows give a size; the values are once, few, many and, for expanded clones, a class.

D gene: NA; V gene: TRBV18; J gene: TRBJ2-7; clone size: few; CDR3 DNA: TGTGCCAGCTCACCACAGACAGGTTGGGGTTCCTACGAGCAGTACTTC; CDR3 protein: CASSPQTGWGSYEQYF
D gene: NA; V gene: TRBV6-5; J gene: TRBJ1-4; clone size: NA; CDR3 DNA: TGTGCCAGCAGCCGCGGAAAGGGGTCAGAAAAACTGTTTTTT; CDR3 protein: CASSRGKGSEKLFF
D gene: TRBD1; V gene: TRBV19; J gene: TRBJ1-6; clone size: NA; CDR3 DNA: TGTGCCAGTAGTTCACCGGGACAGGGGCTCTCACCCCTCCACTTT; CDR3 protein: CASSSPGQGLSPLHF
D gene: NA; V gene: TRBV28; J gene: TRBJ2-7; clone size: NA; CDR3 DNA: TGTGCCAGCAGTTTATTGGACAGCACCTACGAGCAGTACTTC; CDR3 protein: CASSLLDSTYEQYF
D gene: TRBD1; V gene: TRBV5-1; J gene: TRBJ2-7; clone size: NA; CDR3 DNA: TGCGCCAGCAGCCCCACAGGGGCCCAATCCTACGAGCAGTACTTC; CDR3 protein: CASSPTGAQSYEQYF
D gene: TRBD1; V gene: TRBV5-1; J gene: TRBJ1-2; clone size: NA; CDR3 DNA: TGCGCCAGCAGCTCCTATACTAAAGGGGCAGGTCAGGGGGACTATGGCTACACCTTC; CDR3 protein: CASSSYTKGAGQGDYGYTF
D gene: TRBD1; V gene: TRBV9; J gene: TRBJ2-4; clone size: NA; CDR3 DNA: TGTGCCAGCAGCGTAGGACAGGGGGCGAACATTCAGTACTTC; CDR3 protein: CASSVGQGANIQYF
D gene: TRBD1; V gene: TRBV2; J gene: TRBJ1-1; clone size: few; CDR3 DNA: TGTGCCAGCGAGAGGGACAGGGACACTGAAGCTTTCTTT; CDR3 protein: CASERDRDTEAFF
D gene: NA; V gene: TRBV7-2; J gene: TRBJ1-2; clone size: NA; CDR3 DNA: TGTGCCAGCAGCCGAGGGGGTTTTGGCTATGGCTACACCTTC; CDR3 protein: CASSRGGFGYGYTF
D gene: NA; V gene: TRBV9; J gene: TRBJ1-2; clone size: NA; CDR3 DNA: TGTGCCAGCAGGACCGAAGGGGGCTATGGCTACACCTTC; CDR3 protein: CASRTEGGYGYTF
D gene: TRBD1; V gene: TRBV6-5; J gene: TRBJ2-7; clone size: few; CDR3 DNA: TGTGCCAGCAGCCCCGGGACAGTCTACGAGCAGTACTTC; CDR3 protein: CASSPGTVYEQYF
D gene: NA; V gene: TRBV19; J gene: TRBJ1-5; clone size: once; CDR3 DNA: TGTGCCAGTACCCGGGGGGGTCAGCCCCAGCATTTT; CDR3 protein: CASTRGGQPQHF
D gene: NA; V gene: TRBV2; J gene: TRBJ2-7; clone size: few; CDR3 DNA: TGTGCCAGCAGGCCGACATCCACCTACGAGCAGTACTTC; CDR3 protein: CASRPTSTYEQYF
D gene: NA; V gene: TRBV5-6; J gene: TRBJ2-7; clone size: NA; CDR3 DNA: TGTGCCAGCAGCCGACAGGGGACTACCTCCTACGAGCAGTACTTC; CDR3 protein: CASSRQGTTSYEQYF
D gene: NA; V gene: TRBV6-6; J gene: TRBJ1-1; clone size: NA; CDR3 DNA: TGTGCCAGCAGACCCAGGACAGAGACAATGAACACTGAAGCTTTCTTT; CDR3 protein: CASRPRTETMNTEAFF
D gene: TRBD1; V gene: TRBV10-3; J gene: TRBJ2-7; clone size: NA; CDR3 DNA: TGTGCCATCAGCTTGACAGGGGTGTCCTACGAGCAGTACTTC; CDR3 protein: CAISLTGVSYEQYF
D gene: NA; V gene: TRBV7-9; J gene: TRBJ2-5; clone size: NA; CDR3 DNA: TGTGCCAGCAGCTTTTCGGGTCGGGAGACCCAGTACTTC; CDR3 protein: CASSFSGRETQYF
D gene: NA; V gene: TRBV19; J gene: TRBJ1-4; clone size: NA; CDR3 DNA: TGTGCCAGTAGTCCCCTCCGGTCGGCTAATGAAAAACTGTTTTTT; CDR3 protein: CASSPLRSANEKLFF
D gene: NA; V gene: TRBV18; J gene: TRBJ1-1; clone size: NA; CDR3 DNA: TGTGCCAGCTCACAACCAGGGGAAAACACTGAAGCTTTCTTT; CDR3 protein: CASSQPGENTEAFF
D gene: TRBD2; V gene: TRBV7-9; J gene: TRBJ2-3; clone size: few; CDR3 DNA: TGTGCCAGCAAGAGCGGGAGGGTCTCTAGCACAGATACGCAGTATTTT; CDR3 protein: CASKSGRVSSTDTQYF